The next 23 T cell receptor beta chains were all read from a single sample in a study of T cells in localized non-small cell lung cancer. Sequenced by immunoSEQ multiplex PCR; TCRdb stores in-frame clones only, minus some. The sample lists some 21,000 clones, approximately 91% occurring once. The material was peripheral blood, obtained before any cancer treatment. The receptor source for this set is a man between 40 and 69 years old with stage I lung adenocarcinoma.

This clone was picked up a small number of times. The chain uses TRBV7-9 and TRBJ1-2, with D possibly being TRBD1 (6 bases). The CDR3 consists of 17 residues. CDR1 and CDR2 from the germline V gene are SEHNR and FQNEAQ (reference sequence). Trimming removed 4 bases at V and 2 bases at J, with 20 bases between. CDR3 DNA sequence: TGTGCCAGCAGCTCAGTTGGTTTGGGGACACCGAACTATGGCTACACCTTC. This codes for CASSSVGLGTPNYGYTF.

The gene calls are TRBV7-9 and TRBJ1-4; D is possibly TRBD1 (5 bases). CDR1 and CDR2 from the germline V gene are SEHNR and FQNEAQ (reference sequence). This CDR3 has 15 residues. Trimming removed 1 base at V and 7 bases at J, with 13 bases between. The CDR3 loop reads CASSLVRDGSEKLFF. Written as DNA, the CDR3 is TGTGCCAGCAGCTTAGTCCGGGACGGTAGTGAAAAACTGTTTTTT.

V and J are TRBV14 and TRBJ1-1; D not resolved. CDR3 size: 14 residues. Per the germline V gene, CDR1 is SGHDN and CDR2 is FVKESK. Trimming shortened V by 0 bases and J by 4 bases, and 9 bases separated the two germline ends. The CDR3, as DNA: TGTGCCAGCAGCCAAGAAGGTCAGCGCACTGAAGCTTTCTTT. Its translation: CASSQEGQRTEAFF.

This clone was detected only once. The chain joins TRBV30 to TRBJ2-1; 12 positions match TRBD2. Germline V gives CDR1 GTSNPN, CDR2 SVGIG (reference sequence). The CDR3 is 17 amino acids. Unmatched junction bases numbered 11, after V lost 8 bases and J lost 0 bases. CDR3 in amino acids: CALRRLAGASSYNEQFF. The DNA for the CDR3 is TGTGCCCTAAGGAGACTAGCGGGGGCCAGCTCCTACAATGAGCAGTTCTTC.

V and J are TRBV30 and TRBJ1-2; unclear D gene. V lost 5 bases to trimming and J lost 4 bases, with 23 bases between them. CDR1 is GTSNPN and CDR2 is SVGIG in the germline V gene (reference sequence). The CDR3 totals 16 residues. The CDR3 protein is CAWFPPRRAGSYGYTF. CDR3 coding DNA: TGTGCCTGGTTTCCACCCAGGAGGGCCGGCTCCTATGGCTACACCTTC.

V and J are TRBV7-6 and TRBJ2-3; D unclear. Looked up from germline, CDR1 is SGHVS and CDR2 is FNYEAQ. The CDR3 extends over 17 amino acids. Trimming removed 5 bases from V and 0 bases from J, with 18 bases in between. CDR3 protein: CASSPWTGPTSTDTQYF. The CDR3 coding sequence is TGTGCCAGCAGCCCCTGGACGGGTCCTACTAGCACAGATACGCAGTATTTT.

V and J are TRBV15 and TRBJ1-6; D is uncertain. Germline V gene sequence: CDR1 LNHNV, CDR2 YYDKDF (reference sequence). Trimming took off 0 bases at V and 9 bases at J, with 21 bases between the two ends. This CDR3 comprises 18 residues. CDR3 residues: CATSRDSNTGVGSSPLHF. The DNA for the CDR3 is TGTGCCACCAGCAGAGATTCCAATACCGGGGTGGGGAGTTCACCCCTCCACTTT.

In its sample, this clone was seen a few times. The rearrangement uses TRBV5-1 and TRBJ2-1; tentatively, D is TRBD2 (5 bases). The CDR3 runs to 14 residues. CDR1 is SGHRS, CDR2 YFSETQ, per germline. V was pared by 1 base and J by 6 bases, with 11 bases between. CDR3 amino acids: CASSLNSLANEQFF. The DNA of the CDR3 is TGCGCCAGCAGCTTGAATTCGCTAGCCAATGAGCAGTTCTTC.

The chain joins TRBV6-6 to TRBJ2-3; TRBD1 agrees at 7 bases. Looked up from germline, CDR1 is MNHNY and CDR2 is SVGAGI (reference sequence). This CDR3 has 15 residues. V lost 4 bases, J lost 0 bases, and 4 bases stayed unmatched. CDR3 sequence: CASSSLRGSTDTQYF. For the CDR3, the DNA is TGTGCCAGCAGTTCCCTCAGGGGGAGCACAGATACGCAGTATTTT.

Here the CDR3 DNA reads TGCGCCAGCAGTGAAGGGTCGGCAACTAATGAAAAACTGTTTTTT. Translation: CASSEGSATNEKLFF. The rearrangement joins TRBV10-1 to TRBJ1-4; D uncertain. With 3 bases removed from V and 0 bases from J, the gap between germline ends came to 8 bases. CDR3 size: 15 residues. Germline V gene lookup returns CDR1 WNHNN and CDR2 SYGVQD (reference sequence).

The J gene is TRBJ1-5, the V gene TRBV5-5; D unresolved. The V gene's germline CDR1 is SGHKS and CDR2 YYEKEE (reference sequence). The CDR3 is 17 residues long. Between the trimmed V and J ends, which lost 0 bases and 0 bases, there was a span of 13 bases. In nucleotides, the CDR3 is TGTGCCAGCAGCTTGGAATACGACACCTATAGCAATCAGCCCCAGCATTTT. Its protein is CASSLEYDTYSNQPQHF.

The chain is built from TRBV7-8 and TRBJ1-1; D not certain. The CDR3 contains 16 residues. Germline lookup yields CDR1 SGHVS and CDR2 FQNEAQ. The ends were cut back, 2 bases at V and 5 bases at J, with 18 bases in the middle. The CDR3: CASSLFVRGYETEAFF. The DNA for the CDR3 is TGTGCCAGCAGCTTATTCGTCAGAGGGTATGAAACTGAAGCTTTCTTT.

The J gene is TRBJ1-1, the V gene TRBV7-9; TRBD1 aligns across 8 bases. V lost 5 bases, J lost 1 base, and 3 bases stayed unmatched. The germline CDR1 and CDR2 sequences are SEHNR and FQNEAQ (reference sequence). The CDR3 sequence is 14 residues long. The CDR3 reads CASSLGQGNTEAFF. CDR3 in DNA: TGTGCCAGCAGCCTTGGACAGGGGAACACTGAAGCTTTCTTT.

V usage is TRBV9 and J usage is TRBJ2-3; the D is unclear. Trimming stripped 4 bases from V and 3 bases from J, with 12 bases between. This CDR3 contains 14 residues. Germline assignment: CDR1 SGDLS and CDR2 YYNGEE. CDR3 sequence (DNA): TGTGCCAGCAGCAACTCGCGCATTACAGATACGCAGTATTTT. Translated, it gives CASSNSRITDTQYF.

The chain combines TRBV5-6 with TRBJ1-4, with 7 bases that match TRBD1. The ends lost 4 bases at V and 5 bases at J; junction bases unmatched: 8. CDR3 length: 15 residues. Germline V gives CDR1 SGHDT, CDR2 YYEEEE. This CDR3 reads CASSGEGGSNEKLFF. CDR3 DNA sequence: TGTGCCAGCAGCGGAGAAGGGGGCAGCAATGAAAAACTGTTTTTT.

This clone was seen only once. This rearrangement joins TRBV11-2 to TRBJ1-1; TRBD1 agrees at 7 bases. Trimming at V came to 4 bases and at J to 1 base, leaving 6 bases not matched to a gene. The CDR3 runs 15 residues. CDR1 is SGHAT and CDR2 is FQNNGV in the germline V gene. The CDR3: CASSSRTGQNTEAFF. Written as DNA, the CDR3 is TGTGCCAGCAGCTCTCGGACAGGCCAGAACACTGAAGCTTTCTTT.

The chain couples TRBV7-2 to TRBJ2-3; no clear D. Trimming stripped 1 base from V and 0 bases from J, with 11 bases between. CDR1 is SGHTA, CDR2 FQGNSA, per germline. This CDR3 has 16 residues. The CDR3 nucleotides are TGTGCCAGCAGCTTAGGATCTTTTTCTAGCACAGATACGCAGTATTTT. Amino acids: CASSLGSFSSTDTQYF.

V usage is TRBV5-6 and J usage is TRBJ1-1; D gene ambiguous. The CDR3 consists of 13 residues. In germline, CDR1 is SGHDT, CDR2 YYEEEE. Trimming pared 3 bases from V and 6 bases from J, leaving 12 bases between. CDR3 sequence: CASSSSPAAEAFF. In DNA form, the CDR3 reads TGTGCCAGCAGCTCGAGTCCCGCTGCTGAAGCTTTCTTT.

This chain links TRBV6-1 with TRBJ1-2; 10 bases map to TRBD1. The CDR3 has 15 residues. The V gene end was trimmed by 1 base and the J gene end by 1 base; junction bases not matched to a gene: 0. Per the germline V gene, CDR1 is MNHNS and CDR2 is SASEGT. CDR3 residues: CASSEGTGGNYGYTF. Written as DNA, the CDR3 is TGTGCCAGCAGTGAAGGGACAGGGGGTAACTATGGCTACACCTTC.

The chain recombines TRBV4-1 with TRBJ2-7; possibly TRBD2 for D (5 bases). The CDR3 loop spans 16 amino acids. The germline V gene encodes CDR1 MGHRA and CDR2 YSYEKL. V shed 1 base and J shed 9 bases, with 22 bases lying between them. In nucleotides, the CDR3 is TGCGCCAGCAGCCAAGCCCTAATCAGCCTAGGGAGAGGGCAGTACTTC. Residues: CASSQALISLGRGQYF.

A single count supports this clone. CDR3 in DNA: TGTGCCAGCAGCGCGGACAGGACCTACGAGCAGTACTTC. Its translation is CASSADRTYEQYF. The chain recombines TRBV9 with TRBJ2-7; the match to TRBD1 covers 7 bases. This CDR3 spans 13 amino acids. Germline values: CDR1 SGDLS, CDR2 YYNGEE. V trimming: 3 bases; J trimming: 2 bases; junction bases outside the gene matches: 2.

The chain joins TRBV28 to TRBJ2-3; no clear D gene. CDR1 and CDR2 from the germline V gene are MDHEN and SYDVKM. CDR3 length: 14 residues. Between the trimmed V and J ends, which lost 6 bases and 3 bases, there was a span of 13 bases. The chain's CDR3 is CASSPLAGTDTQYF. The CDR3 DNA follows: TGTGCCAGCAGCCCCTTGGCTGGAACAGATACGCAGTATTTT.

This chain uses TRBV4-1 with TRBJ2-1; 8 nucleotides match TRBD2. Looked up from germline, CDR1 is MGHRA and CDR2 is YSYEKL. The J segment lost 9 bases and the V segment lost 11 bases, leaving 9 bases of the junction unmatched. The CDR3 has 12 residues. CDR3 amino acids: CASGAGGGEQFF. In DNA, the CDR3 is TGCGCCTCCGGGGCGGGGGGTGGTGAGCAGTTCTTC.